This TCR beta chain came from a study of CD4+ T cells in melanoma. Study results and limitations: Reportedly, melanoma neoantigen-specific CD4+ T cells showed varied differentiation states.

Of note for this clone: No antigen is known for it.

V was pared by 1 base and J by 1 base, with 5 bases of the junction left unmatched. Germline CDR1 SGDLS, CDR2 YYNGEE. The CDR3 is 16 residues long. Clones were sequenced by immunoSEQ multiplex PCR, and TCRdb holds only the in-frame ones, with some missing. The sample yields 40,000 to 50,000 clones, 85% to 90% seen once. This rearrangement joins TRBV9 to TRBJ1-1, with 9 bases matching TRBD1. The TCR originated in a human donor with melanoma. Input material: peripheral blood. This CDR3 reads CASSVYGGQGNTEAFF. In DNA, the CDR3 is TGTGCCAGCAGCGTATACGGGGGACAGGGGAACACTGAAGCTTTCTTT. Filled out from reference TRBV9 and TRBJ1-1, the complete variable domain reads DSGVTQTPKHLITATGQRVTLRCSPRSGDLSVYWYQQSLDQGLQFLIQYYNGEERAKGNILERFSAQQFPDLHSELNLSSLELGDSALYFCASSVYGGQGNTEAFFGQGTRLTVV.